This T cell receptor beta chain is drawn from a study of T cells in Graves' hyperthyroidism and ophthalmopathy. There are 15 residues in the CDR3. J gave up 4 bases and V 4 bases, and 4 bases lay outside the gene matches. Germline values: CDR1 LNHDA, CDR2 SQIVND (reference sequence). Amplified TCR beta CDR3 regions came from RNA transcripts. First-round RT-PCR of the TCR CDR3 relied on the HTBI primer set. From the multiplex PCR reads, TCRdb called clonotypes with MiXCR, one entry per CDR3 protein. The sample consists of about 420,000 distinct CDR3 sequences, 15% to 18% of them appearing once. This clonotype was seen a handful of times.

What was sequenced was blood. The receptor comes from a woman under 30 with Graves' hyperthyroidism. The V and J genes are TRBV19 and TRBJ2-2; TRBD1 matches 9 bases. Here the CDR3 DNA reads TGTGCCAGTAGTAGGGGACAGGGAGGCACCGGGGAGCTGTTTTTT. Translation: CASSRGQGGTGELFF.